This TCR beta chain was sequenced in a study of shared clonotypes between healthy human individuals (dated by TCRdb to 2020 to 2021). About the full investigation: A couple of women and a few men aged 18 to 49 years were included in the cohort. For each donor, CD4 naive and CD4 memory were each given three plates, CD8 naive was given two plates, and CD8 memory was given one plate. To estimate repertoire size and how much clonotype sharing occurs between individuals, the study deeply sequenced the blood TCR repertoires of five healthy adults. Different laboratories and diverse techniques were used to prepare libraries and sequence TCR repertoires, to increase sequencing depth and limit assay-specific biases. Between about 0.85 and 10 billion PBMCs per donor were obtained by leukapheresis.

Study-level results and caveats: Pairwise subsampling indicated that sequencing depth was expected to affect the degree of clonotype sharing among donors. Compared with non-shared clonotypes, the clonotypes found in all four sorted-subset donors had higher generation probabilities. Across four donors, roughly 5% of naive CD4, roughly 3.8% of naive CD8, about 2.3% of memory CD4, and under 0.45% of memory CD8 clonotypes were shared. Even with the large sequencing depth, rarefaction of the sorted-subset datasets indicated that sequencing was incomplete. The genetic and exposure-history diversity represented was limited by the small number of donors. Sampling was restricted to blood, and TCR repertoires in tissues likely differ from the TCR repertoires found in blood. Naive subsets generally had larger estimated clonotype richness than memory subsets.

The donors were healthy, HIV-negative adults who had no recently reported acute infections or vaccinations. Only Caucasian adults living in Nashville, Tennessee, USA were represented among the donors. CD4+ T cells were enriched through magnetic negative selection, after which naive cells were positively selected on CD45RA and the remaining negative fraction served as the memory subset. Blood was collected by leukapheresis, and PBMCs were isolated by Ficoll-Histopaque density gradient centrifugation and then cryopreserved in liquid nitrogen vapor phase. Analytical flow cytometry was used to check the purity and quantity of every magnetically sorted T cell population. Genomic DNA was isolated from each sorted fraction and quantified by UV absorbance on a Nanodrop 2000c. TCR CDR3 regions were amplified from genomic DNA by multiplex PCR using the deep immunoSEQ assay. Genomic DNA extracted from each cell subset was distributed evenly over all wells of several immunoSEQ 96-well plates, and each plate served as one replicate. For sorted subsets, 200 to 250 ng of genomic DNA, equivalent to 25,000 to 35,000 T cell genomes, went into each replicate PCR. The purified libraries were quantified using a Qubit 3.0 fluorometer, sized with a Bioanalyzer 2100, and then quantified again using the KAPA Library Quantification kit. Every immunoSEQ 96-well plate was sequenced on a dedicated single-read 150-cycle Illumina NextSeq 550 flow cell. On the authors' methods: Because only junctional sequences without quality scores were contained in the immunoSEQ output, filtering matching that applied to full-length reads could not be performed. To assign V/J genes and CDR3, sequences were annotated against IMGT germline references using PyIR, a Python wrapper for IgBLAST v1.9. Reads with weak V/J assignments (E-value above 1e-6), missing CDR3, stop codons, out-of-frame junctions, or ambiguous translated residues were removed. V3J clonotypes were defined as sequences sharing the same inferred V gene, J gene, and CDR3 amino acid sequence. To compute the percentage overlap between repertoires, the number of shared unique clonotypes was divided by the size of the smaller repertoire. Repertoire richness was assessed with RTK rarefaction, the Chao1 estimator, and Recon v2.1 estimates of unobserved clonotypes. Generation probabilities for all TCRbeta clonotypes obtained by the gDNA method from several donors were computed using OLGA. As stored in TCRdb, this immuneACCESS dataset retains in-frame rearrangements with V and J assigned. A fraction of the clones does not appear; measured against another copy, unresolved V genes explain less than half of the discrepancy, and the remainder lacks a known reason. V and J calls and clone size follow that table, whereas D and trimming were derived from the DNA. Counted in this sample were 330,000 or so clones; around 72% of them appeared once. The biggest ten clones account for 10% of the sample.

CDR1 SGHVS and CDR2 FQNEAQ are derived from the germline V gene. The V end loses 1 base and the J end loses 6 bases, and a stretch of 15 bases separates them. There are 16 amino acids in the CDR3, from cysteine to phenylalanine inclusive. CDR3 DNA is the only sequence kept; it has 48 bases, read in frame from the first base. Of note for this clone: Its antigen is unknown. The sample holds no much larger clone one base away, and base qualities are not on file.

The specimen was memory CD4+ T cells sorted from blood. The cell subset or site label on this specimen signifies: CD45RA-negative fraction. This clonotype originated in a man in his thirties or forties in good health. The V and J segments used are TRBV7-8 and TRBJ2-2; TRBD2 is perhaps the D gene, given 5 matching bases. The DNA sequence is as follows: TGTGCCAGCAGCTTAGGACGGAGGAAGGGCGCCGGGGAGCTGTTTTTT. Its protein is CASSLGRRKGAGELFF.